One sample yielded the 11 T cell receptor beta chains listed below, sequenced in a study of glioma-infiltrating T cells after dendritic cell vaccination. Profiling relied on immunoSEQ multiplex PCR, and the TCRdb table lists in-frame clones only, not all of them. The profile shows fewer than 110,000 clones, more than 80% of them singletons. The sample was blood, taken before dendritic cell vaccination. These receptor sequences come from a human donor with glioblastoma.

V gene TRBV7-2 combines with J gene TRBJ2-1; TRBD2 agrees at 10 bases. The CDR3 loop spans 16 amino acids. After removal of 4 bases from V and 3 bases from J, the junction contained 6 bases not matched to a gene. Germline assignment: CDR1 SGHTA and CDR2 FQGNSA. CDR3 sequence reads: CASSSGTSVFYNEQFF. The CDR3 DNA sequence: TGTGCCAGCAGCTCCGGGACTAGCGTTTTCTACAATGAGCAGTTCTTC.

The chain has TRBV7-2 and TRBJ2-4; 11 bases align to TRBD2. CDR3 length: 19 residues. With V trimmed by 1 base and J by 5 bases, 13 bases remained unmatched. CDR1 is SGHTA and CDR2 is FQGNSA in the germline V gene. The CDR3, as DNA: TGTGCCAGCAGCTTAGGGCCTAGCTCTAGCGGGGGGTCCCAAAACATTCAGTACTTC. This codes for CASSLGPSSSGGSQNIQYF.

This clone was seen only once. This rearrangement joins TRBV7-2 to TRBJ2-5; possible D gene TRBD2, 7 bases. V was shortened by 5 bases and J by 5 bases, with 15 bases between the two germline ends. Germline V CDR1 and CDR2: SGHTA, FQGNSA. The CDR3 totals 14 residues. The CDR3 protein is CASSKGGERETQYF. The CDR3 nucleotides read TGTGCCAGCAGCAAAGGGGGGGAGCGGGAGACCCAGTACTTC.

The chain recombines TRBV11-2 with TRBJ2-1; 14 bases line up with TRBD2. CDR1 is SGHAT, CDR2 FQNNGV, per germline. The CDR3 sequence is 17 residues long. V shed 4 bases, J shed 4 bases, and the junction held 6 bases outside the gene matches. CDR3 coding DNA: TGTGCCAGCAGCTCACCACGACTAGCGGGGGGGTACAATGAGCAGTTCTTC. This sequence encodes CASSSPRLAGGYNEQFF.

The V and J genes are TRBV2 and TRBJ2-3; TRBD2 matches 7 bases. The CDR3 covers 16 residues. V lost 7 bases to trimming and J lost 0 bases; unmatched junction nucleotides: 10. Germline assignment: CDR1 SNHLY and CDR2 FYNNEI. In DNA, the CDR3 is TGTGCCAGCACTCCCGCTTGGGGAGGGAGCACAGATACGCAGTATTTT. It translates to CASTPAWGGSTDTQYF.

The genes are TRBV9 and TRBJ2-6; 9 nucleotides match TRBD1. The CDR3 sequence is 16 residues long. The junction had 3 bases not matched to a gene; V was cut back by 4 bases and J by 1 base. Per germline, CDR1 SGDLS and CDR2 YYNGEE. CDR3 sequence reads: CASSTQGASGANVLTF. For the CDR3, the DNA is TGTGCCAGCAGCACACAGGGGGCATCTGGGGCCAACGTCCTGACTTTC.

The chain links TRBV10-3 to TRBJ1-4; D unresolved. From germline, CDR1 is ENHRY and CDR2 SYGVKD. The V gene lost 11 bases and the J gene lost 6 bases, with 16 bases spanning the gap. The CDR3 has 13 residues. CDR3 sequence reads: CAAAPRWDEKLFF. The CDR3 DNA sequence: TGTGCCGCCGCTCCGCGGTGGGATGAAAAACTGTTTTTT.

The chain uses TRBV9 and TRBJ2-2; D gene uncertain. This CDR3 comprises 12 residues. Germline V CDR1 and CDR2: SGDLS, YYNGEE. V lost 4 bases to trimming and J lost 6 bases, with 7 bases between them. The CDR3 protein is CASSRNSGELFF. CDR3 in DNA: TGTGCCAGCAGCCGAAACTCCGGGGAGCTGTTTTTT.

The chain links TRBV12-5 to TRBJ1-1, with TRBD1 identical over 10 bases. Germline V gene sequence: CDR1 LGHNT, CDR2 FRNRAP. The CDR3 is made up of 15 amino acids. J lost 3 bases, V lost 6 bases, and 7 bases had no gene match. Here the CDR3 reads CASGPPGTGDTEAFF. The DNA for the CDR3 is TGTGCTAGTGGCCCCCCCGGGACAGGGGACACTGAAGCTTTCTTT. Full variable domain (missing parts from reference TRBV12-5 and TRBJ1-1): DARVTQTPRHKVTEMGQEVTMRCQPILGHNTVFWYRQTMMQGLELLAYFRNRAPLDDSGMPKDRFSAEMPDATLATLKIQPSEPRDSAVYFCASGPPGTGDTEAFFGQGTRLTVV.

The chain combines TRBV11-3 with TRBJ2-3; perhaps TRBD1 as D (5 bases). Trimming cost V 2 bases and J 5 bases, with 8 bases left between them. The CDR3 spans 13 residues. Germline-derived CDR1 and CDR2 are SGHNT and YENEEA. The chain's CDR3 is CASSLSRGDTQYF. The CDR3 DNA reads TGTGCCAGCAGCTTATCAAGGGGAGATACGCAGTATTTT.

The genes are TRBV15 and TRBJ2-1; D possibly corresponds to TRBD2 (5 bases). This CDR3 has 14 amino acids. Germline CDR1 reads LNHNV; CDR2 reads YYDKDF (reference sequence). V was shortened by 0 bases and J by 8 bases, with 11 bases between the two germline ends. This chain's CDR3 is CATSRDGRPHEQFF. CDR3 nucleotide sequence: TGTGCCACCAGCAGAGATGGGAGACCCCATGAGCAGTTCTTC.